This T cell receptor (beta chain) was recorded in a study of beta chain features in type 1 diabetes (dated by TCRdb to the late 2010s). With respect to the entire study: Patients and healthy donors did not differ in mean age, gender distribution, total cell number or subset yield. A total of roughly 100 million sorted cells were examined across all samples, and RNA yield correlated strongly with the number of cells per subset. In the study, TCRB repertoires of sorted circulating CD4+ T cell subsets from recently diagnosed type 1 diabetes patients were compared with those of matched healthy donors. Whereas all 28 donors provided naive and central memory subsets, regulatory and stem cell-like memory subsets were isolated from just 8 patients and roughly eight healthy donors.

V was cut back by 7 bases and J by 0 bases, leaving a gap of 15 bases between them. Taken from cysteine to phenylalanine, the CDR3 has 15 residues. Only the CDR3 region is kept as DNA, spanning 45 bases read in frame from base 1. In the germline V gene, CDR1 corresponds to MDHEN and CDR2 to SYDVKM. All of the isolated RNA was reverse transcribed with the High Capacity cDNA Reverse Transcription Kit, so expressed TCRB transcripts were sequenced. Deep immunoSEQ sequencing was performed on naive, central memory and regulatory T cell samples, with an average of roughly 3.3 million total reads per sample. After sorted cells were lysed in RLT buffer, RNA was extracted with DNase-treated RNeasy Micro or Mini kits, with the choice depending on cell number. Each cell subset was processed separately to prevent cross-contamination, with patient and healthy donor samples processed together. The immunoSEQ multiplex PCR was used to amplify TCRB sequences from cDNA, generating 87-bp fragments that spanned the CDR3 region. Sequencing of the amplicons was done on the Illumina HiSeq platform. The paper's processing steps were these. PCR bias was computationally corrected using synthetic template baselines, reads within Hamming distance 2 were collapsed, and singletons that could not be merged were discarded. Reads were aligned to IMGT to assign V, D and J genes, CDR3 length, and insertions or deletions at six rearrangement sites. Within each subset, clonotype counts were normalized to sorted cell number, after which true diversity and Gini coefficients were computed with the tcR R package. The overlap coefficient, calculated on TCRB nucleotide sequences, was used to quantify repertoire sharing. Out-of-frame TCRB sequences from naive cells were analyzed to stand in for the pre-selection repertoire. The clones in this table, taken by TCRdb from immuneACCESS, are in-frame only. Not every clone is retained; where verified, under half of the shortfall comes from an unresolved V gene, and the cause of the rest is unknown. That table furnishes V, J and clone size, whereas the DNA furnished D and trimming. Present in this sample are 150,000 to 200,000 clones, over 55% of which were seen just once. The ten most abundant clones make up about 0.081% of the sample.

The full study reports these points: Sequencing cDNA rather than genomic DNA could over-represent highly expressing activated cells, although activation and CD3 levels did not differ between groups. Shorter templates might be favored by PCR, yet because patient and control samples were amplified and corrected together, any such skew would affect both groups equally. Because the HLA sub-analyses included only small numbers of individuals, any influence of HLA type on TCRB rearrangement was left unresolved. In all four CD4+ subsets, TCRB CDR3 length was moderately but significantly shorter in type 1 diabetes patients. At VDJ recombination sites, patients with type 1 diabetes made fewer insertions and deleted more nucleotides, a pattern implying thymic rearrangement abnormalities. Naive, central memory and regulatory TCRB repertoires appeared more similar among patients than among healthy donors.

With respect to this clone: The antigen it recognizes is unknown. Base qualities are missing; no much larger clone stands one base away.

Each donor gave one peripheral blood draw, approximately 110 mL on average, collected into heparinised tubes. A BD FACSAria II was used to sort naive, central memory, regulatory and stem cell-like memory CD4+ T cells with a panel that included CD45RO, CCR7, CD25, CD127, CD95 and CD27. Purity was above 95% for every sorted population. PBMCs were isolated immediately by Lymphoprep density gradient centrifugation and stained directly without culture. So that batch effects would be minimized, each experiment stained and sorted samples in pairs, pairing one healthy donor with one patient. The V and J segments used are TRBV28 and TRBJ1-1; D gene: possibly TRBD1, on 6 matching bases. The source material was naive CD4+ T cells from blood. The cell subset or site tag for this specimen amounts to: true naive CD4+ T cells. This sequence was found in a man aged 25 to 40 with type 1 diabetes. CDR3 protein: CASTRPGVMNTEAFF. The nucleotides read TGTGCCAGCACCCGCCCAGGGGTAATGAACACTGAAGCTTTCTTT. The entire variable domain, with the stretches around the CDR3 drawn from the reference TRBV28 and TRBJ1-1 proteins, is DVKVTQSSRYLVKRTGEKVFLECVQDMDHENMFWYRQDPGLGLRLIYFSYDVKMKEKGDIPEGYSVSREKKERFSLILESASTNQTSMYLCASTRPGVMNTEAFFGQGTRLTVV.